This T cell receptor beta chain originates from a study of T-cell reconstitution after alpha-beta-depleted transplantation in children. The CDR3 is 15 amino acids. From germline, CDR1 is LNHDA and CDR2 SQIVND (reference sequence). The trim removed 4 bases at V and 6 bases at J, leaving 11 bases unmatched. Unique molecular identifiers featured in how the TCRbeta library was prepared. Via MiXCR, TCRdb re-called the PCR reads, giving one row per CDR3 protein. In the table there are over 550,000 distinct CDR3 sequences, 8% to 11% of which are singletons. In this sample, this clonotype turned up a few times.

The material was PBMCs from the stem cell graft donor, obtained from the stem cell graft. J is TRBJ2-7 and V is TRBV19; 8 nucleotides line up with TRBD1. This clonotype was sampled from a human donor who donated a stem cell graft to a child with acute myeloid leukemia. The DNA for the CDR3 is TGTGCCAGTAGTACCGGGGGACAGGTAGGACGCGAGCAGTACTTC. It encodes CASSTGGQVGREQYF.